The T cell receptor (beta chain) described here comes from a study of CD8+CD57+ T cells in acquired aplastic anemia. Those patients picked for sequencing had displayed CD8+CD57+ cell expansion on flow cytometry. Diagnosis of severe acquired aplastic anemia applied to all patients. For CDR3 and TCR beta VDJ profiling, genomic DNA was the template used. TCRdb fed the reads into MiXCR, producing one record per CDR3 protein. The sample consists of roughly 280,000 distinct CDR3 sequences, under 65% of them appearing once. This clonotype came up many times. Per germline, CDR1 SGHVS and CDR2 FQNEAQ. Trimming at V came to 6 bases and at J to 0 bases, leaving 12 bases not matched to a gene. The CDR3 totals 17 residues.

This chain links TRBV7-8 with TRBJ2-7, with 9 bases fitting TRBD2. The sequence was collected from a human donor with aplastic anemia. The sample taken for sequencing was sorted CD4+, CD8+, or CD8+CD57+ T cells (not recorded which) from PBMCs. CDR3 region: CASSSSGGQILSYEQYF. Written as DNA, the CDR3 is TGTGCCAGCAGTTCAAGCGGGGGGCAAATACTCTCCTACGAGCAGTACTTC.